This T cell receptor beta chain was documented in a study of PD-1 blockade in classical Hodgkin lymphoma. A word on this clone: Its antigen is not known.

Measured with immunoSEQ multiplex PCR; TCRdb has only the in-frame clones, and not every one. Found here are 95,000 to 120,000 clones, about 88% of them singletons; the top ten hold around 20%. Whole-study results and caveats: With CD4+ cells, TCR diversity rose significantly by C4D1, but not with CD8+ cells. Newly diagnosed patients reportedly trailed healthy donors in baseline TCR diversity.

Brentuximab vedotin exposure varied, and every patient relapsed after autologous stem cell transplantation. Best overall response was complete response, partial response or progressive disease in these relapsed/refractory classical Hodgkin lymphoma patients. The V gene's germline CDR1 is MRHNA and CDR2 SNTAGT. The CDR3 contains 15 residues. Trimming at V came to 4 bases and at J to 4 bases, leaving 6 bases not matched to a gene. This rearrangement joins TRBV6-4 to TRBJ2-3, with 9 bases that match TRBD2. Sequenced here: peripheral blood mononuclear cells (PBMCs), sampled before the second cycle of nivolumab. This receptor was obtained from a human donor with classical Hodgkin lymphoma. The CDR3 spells CASSAIAGVPDTQYF. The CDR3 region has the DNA TGTGCCAGCAGTGCGATAGCGGGAGTGCCAGATACGCAGTATTTT.